The present TCR beta chain was sequenced within a study of shared clonotypes between healthy human individuals. V gave up 4 bases and J gave up 6 bases, with 9 bases separating them. The germline V gene encodes CDR1 DFQATT and CDR2 SNEGSKA (reference sequence). The CDR3 contains 11 residues. When replicate PCRs were run on sorted subsets, they used 200 to 250 ng DNA, tens of thousands of T cell genomes. This table comes from immunoSEQ multiplex PCR, and its TCRdb copy is limited to in-frame clones, with some not included. The sample records over 950,000 clones, approximately 80% being singletons. The J gene is TRBJ1-1, the V gene TRBV20-1; D not certain. The TCR originated in a man aged 18 to 30 in good health. Some clones in this sample may be carry-over from other donors' samples. Sequencing was performed on memory CD4+ T cells from PBMCs. Subset: CD45RA-negative fraction. CDR3 loop: CSAIVPPEAFF. The CDR3 DNA follows: TGCAGTGCTATAGTCCCACCTGAAGCTTTCTTT.